The entry below gives a single T cell receptor beta chain sequence along with its context. Its cognate antigen is unknown. Clones were read by immunoSEQ multiplex PCR, and TCRdb kept only the in-frame ones, dropping some. The table shows around 66,000 clones, with about nine tenths occurring only once. This specimen belongs to a study of OX40 agonist ivuxolimab in advanced cancers. Study-wide findings and caveats: Averaged across samples, CD8+ T cells carried more expanded clones than CD4+ did. Also showing low normalized T-cell clonal expansion were some of the nonresponders.

CDR1 is MGHRA and CDR2 is YSYEKL in the germline V gene. The CDR3 contains 17 residues. The V gene end was trimmed by 4 bases and the J gene end by 4 bases; junction bases not matched to a gene: 12. This receptor was taken from an adult with an advanced solid tumor such as melanoma, head and neck, liver or kidney cancer. The chain employs TRBV4-1 and TRBJ1-4; TRBD1 agrees at 7 bases. The sequenced sample was CD4+ or CD8+ T cells sorted from blood, obtained in a trial of the OX40 agonist ivuxolimab. Written as DNA, the CDR3 is TGCGCCAGCAGCCCCCGAGGACAGGTTGAGGGTAATGAAAAACTGTTTTTT. Residues: CASSPRGQVEGNEKLFF.